These 25 T cell receptor beta chains were sequenced from one sample in a study of graft-versus-host responses after intestinal transplantation. Profiling relied on immunoSEQ multiplex PCR, and the TCRdb table lists in-frame clones only, not all of them. The sample contains about 23,000 clones, 35% to 50% of which appear only once. Responder cells labeled with CFSE (roughly 200,000) were co-plated with irradiated stimulator cells labeled with violet dye (roughly 200,000). This sample comprised alloreactive CD8+ T cells from a mixed lymphocyte reaction culture, obtained before transplantation. Described subset: CFSE-low proliferating T cells sorted from roughly six-day pre-transplant mixed lymphocyte reaction (GvH or HvG direction). These receptors came from a human patient who was an organ donor for intestinal transplantation.

The rearrangement uses TRBV5-1 and TRBJ2-3; D gene uncertain. The CDR3 has 14 residues. CDR1 and CDR2 from the germline V gene are SGHRS and YFSETQ. Deletions cut 2 bases from V and 2 bases from J, with 9 bases between. In DNA form, the CDR3 reads TGCGCCAGCAGCTTCCGGGTCGACACAGATACGCAGTATTTT. Translating gives CASSFRVDTDTQYF.

This chain joins TRBV29-1 and TRBJ2-7, with D perhaps given as TRBD1 or TRBD2 (5 bases each). This CDR3 has 15 amino acids. Trimming cost V 4 bases and J 2 bases, with 18 bases left between them. In germline, CDR1 is SQVTM, CDR2 ANQGSEA. The CDR3 is CSVGGVLTRPYEQYF. The CDR3 nucleotides read TGCAGCGTTGGAGGGGTATTGACCAGACCCTACGAGCAGTACTTC.

This clone was recorded a few times. V and J are TRBV27 and TRBJ2-3; D gene uncertain. Germline CDR1 MNHEY, CDR2 SMNVEV (reference sequence). Trimming removed 8 bases at V and 1 base at J, with 10 bases between. CDR3 length equals 13 residues. The DNA for the CDR3 is TGTGCCAGCCGGCTTCTGGGCACAGATACGCAGTATTTT. Its protein product is CASRLLGTDTQYF.

The genes are TRBV5-4 and TRBJ1-2; TRBD1 might be the D (5 bases). The ends were cut back, 2 bases at V and 6 bases at J, with 17 bases in the middle. CDR3 length: 15 residues. Germline V gene data show CDR1 as SGHNT and CDR2 as YYREEE (reference sequence). CDR3 sequence (DNA): TGTGCCAGCAGCTTTCTTGGGGGTCTGGGGGATGGCTACACCTTC. This sequence encodes CASSFLGGLGDGYTF.

The CDR3 region is CASSQLLGDEQYF. The CDR3 DNA reads TGTGCCAGCAGCCAACTTCTAGGCGACGAGCAGTACTTC. The rearrangement links TRBV11-2 to TRBJ2-7; no reliable D call. The CDR3 contains 13 residues. Germline CDR1 and CDR2: SGHAT and FQNNGV. The germline V and J ends were trimmed by 5 bases and 5 bases, with 13 bases remaining between them.

The J gene is TRBJ2-3, the V gene TRBV13; TRBD2 aligns across 10 bases. The CDR3 length is 17 residues. The germline gives CDR1 PRHDT, CDR2 FYEKMQ (reference sequence). The ends lost 5 bases at V and 0 bases at J; junction bases unmatched: 8. CDR3 nucleotides: TGTGCCAGCAGCCCCGTGGCGACTAGCGGGAGCACAGATACGCAGTATTTT. It translates to CASSPVATSGSTDTQYF.

The rearrangement joins TRBV5-4 to TRBJ2-1; 9 nucleotides line up with TRBD2. V dropped 1 base and J dropped 4; count of bases not matched to a gene: 6. Germline assignment: CDR1 SGHNT and CDR2 YYREEE (reference sequence). The CDR3 has 16 amino acids. The CDR3 bases are TGTGCCAGCAGCTTGATGGGCGGGAGGGCTTACAATGAGCAGTTCTTC. Translating it yields CASSLMGGRAYNEQFF.

The rearrangement joins TRBV27 to TRBJ2-7; D perhaps matches TRBD1 (6 bases). Germline values: CDR1 MNHEY, CDR2 SMNVEV (reference sequence). Trimming cost V 5 bases and J 3 bases, with 14 bases left between them. CDR3 length equals 14 residues. Here the CDR3 reads CASSPTDRIYEQYF. The CDR3, as DNA: TGTGCCAGCAGTCCAACCGACAGGATCTACGAGCAGTACTTC.

The chain joins TRBV5-1 to TRBJ2-6; D might be TRBD2 (6 bases). The germline CDR1 and CDR2 sequences are SGHRS and YFSETQ. Trimming took off 3 bases at V and 0 bases at J, with 10 bases between the two ends. The CDR3 extends over 16 amino acids. The CDR3 here is CASSSGTFSGANVLTF. The CDR3 nucleotides are TGCGCCAGCAGCTCAGGGACTTTCTCTGGGGCCAACGTCCTGACTTTC.

With regard to this clone: This could be a read error, since a much larger clone is one nucleotide away. The same CDR3 can be traced to other DNA sequences in this sample. The chain uses TRBV4-1 and TRBJ1-4; D is undetermined. Per germline, CDR1 MGHRA and CDR2 YSYEKL. The length of the CDR3 is 15 residues. Trimming left V 1 base short and J 5 bases short, with 11 bases between. The CDR3 nucleotides read TGCGCCAGCAGCCAAGGAACGGATTACAATGAAAAACTGTTTTTT. Its protein product is CASSQGTDYNEKLFF.

The chain employs TRBV6-5 and TRBJ2-7; 8 bases are shared with TRBD1. Germline CDR1 and CDR2: MNHEY and SVGAGI. Unmatched junction bases numbered 3, after V lost 6 bases and J lost 2 bases. The length of the CDR3 is 13 residues. CDR3 loop: CASSLDRAYEQYF. Here the CDR3 DNA reads TGTGCCAGCAGCCTGGACAGGGCCTACGAGCAGTACTTC.

This clone turned up a few times. Other nucleotide sequences in the sample specify the same CDR3. This chain uses TRBV4-3 with TRBJ2-2, with D perhaps matching TRBD2 (5 bases). Germline-derived CDR1 and CDR2 are LGHNA and YSLEER. Trimming shortened V by 1 base and J by 6 bases, and 6 bases separated the two germline ends. The CDR3 extends over 13 amino acids. DNA for the CDR3: TGCGCCAGCAGCCAAGTCGGGGCCGGGGAGCTGTTTTTT. Its protein product is CASSQVGAGELFF.

This clone was seen only a few times. This chain uses TRBV18 with TRBJ2-3; the D gene is possibly TRBD2 (6 bases). The CDR3 length is 16 residues. Trimming took off 2 bases at V and 2 bases at J, with 14 bases between the two ends. The V gene's germline CDR1 is KGHSH and CDR2 LQKENI. The CDR3 DNA reads as TGTGCCAGCTCACCAGACGCGGGATACCCCACAGATACGCAGTATTTT. It encodes CASSPDAGYPTDTQYF.

The V gene is TRBV7-8, the J gene TRBJ2-3, with 11 bases aligning to TRBD2. The J segment lost 0 bases and the V segment lost 3 bases, leaving 17 bases of the junction unmatched. Germline V gene lookup returns CDR1 SGHVS and CDR2 FQNEAQ. This CDR3 region has 21 residues. The CDR3 sequence is CASSLAPGLAVGGASTDTQYF. In DNA, the CDR3 is TGTGCCAGCAGCTTGGCTCCGGGACTAGCGGTTGGGGGGGCTAGCACAGATACGCAGTATTTT.

CDR3 in amino acids: CASSLYRVSDGYTF. DNA for the CDR3: TGTGCCAGCAGCCTGTACAGGGTTTCGGATGGCTACACCTTC. The chain couples TRBV7-8 to TRBJ1-2; maybe TRBD1 (6 bases). The germline V gene encodes CDR1 SGHVS and CDR2 FQNEAQ. V was shortened by 5 bases and J by 6 bases, with 16 bases between the two germline ends. The CDR3 is 14 residues long. Using reference TRBV7-8 and TRBJ1-2 for the parts outside the CDR3, the full variable domain is GAGVSQSPRYKVAKRGQDVALRCDPISGHVSLFWYQQALGQGPEFLTYFQNEAQLDKSGLPSDRFFAERPEGSVSTLKIQRTQQEDSAVYLCASSLYRVSDGYTFGSGTRLTVV.

This sequence joins TRBV12-2 and TRBJ2-2; the table calls TRBD2, which could not be checked here. TRBV12-2 is labeled a pseudogene. CDR3 size: 21 residues. The CDR3 protein is CASRLALRLAGDPPATGELFF. The CDR3, as DNA: TGTGCAAGTCGCTTAGCGCTTAGGCTAGCGGGAGACCCCCCCGCGACCGGGGAGCTGTTTTTT.

This clone has just a few counts. CDR3 nucleotide sequence: TGTGCCAGCAACGACCTGACCTACGAGCAGTACTTC. This sequence encodes CASNDLTYEQYF. The V and J genes are TRBV6-5 and TRBJ2-7; D remains unclear. Germline V gene lookup returns CDR1 MNHEY and CDR2 SVGAGI. V was cut by 7 bases and J by 2 bases, with 9 bases left in between. This CDR3 spans 12 amino acids.

This clone showed up just a few times. This chain connects TRBV9 to TRBJ2-3, with no clear D. The germline V and J ends were trimmed by 0 bases and 2 bases, with 7 bases remaining between them. Germline CDR1 and CDR2: SGDLS and YYNGEE. This CDR3 is 14 amino acids long. The CDR3: CASSVAGDTDTQYF. DNA for the CDR3: TGTGCCAGCAGCGTAGCTGGAGACACAGATACGCAGTATTTT. Combining the CDR3 with reference TRBV9 and TRBJ2-3 gives the whole variable domain DSGVTQTPKHLITATGQRVTLRCSPRSGDLSVYWYQQSLDQGLQFLIQYYNGEERAKGNILERFSAQQFPDLHSELNLSSLELGDSALYFCASSVAGDTDTQYFGPGTRLTVL.

The gene calls are TRBV18 and TRBJ2-7, with D unclear. V shed 6 bases and J shed 3 bases, with 15 bases lying between them. The CDR3 has 14 amino acids. Germline V gene lookup returns CDR1 KGHSH and CDR2 LQKENI. CDR3 region: CASSLLRRSYEQYF. CDR3 sequence (DNA): TGTGCCAGCTCCCTCCTGAGACGCAGCTACGAGCAGTACTTC.

The chain employs TRBV4-3 and TRBJ2-5; perhaps TRBD2 as D (6 bases). V shed 1 base and J shed 4 bases, with 7 bases lying between them. The germline V gene has CDR1 LGHNA and CDR2 YSLEER. The CDR3 runs 13 residues. CDR3 sequence reads: CASSQAGVETQYF. The CDR3 region has the DNA TGCGCCAGCAGCCAAGCGGGAGTAGAGACCCAGTACTTC.

The sample holds a few counts of this clone. The chain recombines TRBV4-2 with TRBJ2-3, with TRBD2 matching 7 bases. The CDR3 has 13 amino acids. Germline V lookup: CDR1 LGHNA, CDR2 YNFKEQ. V was clipped by 1 base and J by 5 bases; unmatched bases: 0. The DNA of the CDR3 is TGTGCCAGCAGCCAAGTAGCGGGAGATACGCAGTATTTT. Its protein product is CASSQVAGDTQYF.

V is TRBV4-1 and J is TRBJ2-2; D gene ambiguous. The CDR3 sequence is 18 residues long. CDR1 and CDR2 (germline): MGHRA, YSYEKL. V was clipped by 1 base and J by 0 bases, with 15 bases between them. The CDR3 loop is CASSQGPVGQPNTGELFF. The CDR3 DNA sequence: TGCGCCAGCAGCCAAGGGCCCGTTGGGCAGCCGAACACCGGGGAGCTGTTTTTT.

This clone came up a few times. The chain couples TRBV6-6 to TRBJ2-7, with D perhaps TRBD1 (6 bases). CDR1 is MNHNY and CDR2 is SVGAGI in the germline V gene (reference sequence). CDR3 length: 15 amino acids. V was pared by 5 bases and J by 4 bases, with 18 bases between. The CDR3 loop reads CASSGTKERYYEQYF. DNA of the CDR3: TGTGCCAGCAGTGGGACAAAGGAGAGGTATTACGAGCAGTACTTC.

In regard to this clone: The sample carries other DNA sequences with the same CDR3. The V gene is TRBV11-2, the J gene TRBJ2-3; D gene uncertain. Trimming took 1 base from V and 4 from J, leaving 3 bases between them. This CDR3 is 12 amino acids long. The germline CDR1 and CDR2 sequences are SGHAT and FQNNGV. This CDR3 is CASSLGSDTQYF. For the CDR3, the DNA is TGTGCCAGCAGCTTAGGCTCAGATACGCAGTATTTT.

This clone showed up just a few times. The rearrangement uses TRBV7-2 and TRBJ2-1; a weak D match, TRBD2 (6 bases). The V and J ends lost 3 bases and 1 base respectively, with 10 bases between them. This CDR3 is built from 15 residues. Germline V gives CDR1 SGHTA, CDR2 FQGNSA. The CDR3 loop reads CASSLGLQSYNEQFF. CDR3 in DNA: TGTGCCAGCAGCTTGGGACTCCAGTCCTACAATGAGCAGTTCTTC.